Listed below are T cell receptor beta chains from one sample, sequenced in a study of glioma-infiltrating T cells. TCRdb passed the multiplex PCR reads through MiXCR, listing each CDR3 protein once. The table has some 100,000 distinct CDR3 sequences, less than 30% seen once; the top ten hold around 30%. The sequencing input was glioma tissue, nonneoplastic brain tissue, or PBMCs (not recorded which). The receptor set was obtained from a human donor with low-grade glioma or glioblastoma, undergoing nonglioma brain surgery, or in good health (not recorded which). Both conserved end residues are part of each CDR3. D genes are given only for firm matches.

V gene: TRBV20-1
D gene: .
CDR3 protein: CSARVPGINTEAFF

V gene: TRBV6-2/TRBV6-3
D gene: .
CDR3 protein: CASSYPDGPGYTF

V gene: TRBV3-1
D gene: TRBD2
CDR3 protein: CASSQRGTSGSGYNEQFF

V gene: TRBV7-9
D gene: .
CDR3 protein: CASSPRSYEQYF

V gene: TRBV7-2
D gene: TRBD2
CDR3 protein: CASQSGRGTDTQYF

V gene: TRBV6-6
D gene: TRBD2
CDR3 protein: CASSYPIRSGGYEQYF

V gene: TRBV20-1
D gene: TRBD2
CDR3 protein: CSARGRLAAHNEQFF

V gene: TRBV7-2
D gene: TRBD1
CDR3 protein: CASSLHRDRVEQYF

V gene: TRBV24-1
D gene: TRBD1
CDR3 protein: CATSGTGGGNQPQHF

V gene: TRBV7-2
D gene: .
CDR3 protein: CASFKERGGSYNSPLHF

V gene: TRBV2
D gene: .
CDR3 protein: CASSEIYNSPLHF

V gene: TRBV7-6
D gene: TRBD1
CDR3 protein: CASSRDREVNEQFF

V gene: TRBV29-1
D gene: .
CDR3 protein: CSVEWGDTQYF

V gene: TRBV2
D gene: .
CDR3 protein: CASSEFGQPNTEAFF

V gene: TRBV20-1
D gene: .
CDR3 protein: CSAPIGGYQETQYF

V gene: TRBV6-6
D gene: TRBD2
CDR3 protein: CASSAEGGTDEQYF

V gene: TRBV19
D gene: .
CDR3 protein: CASRSGPLIHNEQFF

V gene: TRBV27
D gene: .
CDR3 protein: CASSLWFGVYNEQFF

V gene: TRBV6-5
D gene: TRBD1
CDR3 protein: CASSYSGQGRAAEQYF

V gene: TRBV20-1
D gene: .
CDR3 protein: CSASEAGVGMNTEAFF

V gene: TRBV13
D gene: .
CDR3 protein: CASSPLGTGTYEQYF

V gene: TRBV11-2
D gene: TRBD1
CDR3 protein: CASRMDRATDTQYF

V gene: TRBV27
D gene: .
CDR3 protein: CASSARDNKQFF

V gene: TRBV6-5
D gene: .
CDR3 protein: CASSYSGALTTNEKLFF

V gene: TRBV5-4
D gene: .
CDR3 protein: CASSFLGPQETQYF

V gene: TRBV4-3
D gene: .
CDR3 protein: CASSPFGRNSPLHF

V gene: TRBV10-3
D gene: TRBD2
CDR3 protein: CAISEEREGYEQYF

V gene: TRBV18
D gene: .
CDR3 protein: CASSPGRSEQYF

V gene: TRBV10-3
D gene: TRBD1
CDR3 protein: CAIRGQDILTEAFF

V gene: TRBV4-3
D gene: .
CDR3 protein: CASSPADRPYEQYF

V gene: TRBV5-1
D gene: TRBD2
CDR3 protein: CASSSSGRGSYEQYF

V gene: TRBV6-2/TRBV6-3
D gene: TRBD1
CDR3 protein: CAISDRGGLTDTQYF